Following are 19 T cell receptor beta chains from one sample sequenced in a study of T cells in Graves' hyperthyroidism and ophthalmopathy. TCR beta CDR3 region amplification was performed from RNA transcripts. The HTBI set primed first-round TCR CDR3 RT-PCR. From the multiplex PCR reads, TCRdb called clonotypes with MiXCR, one entry per CDR3 protein. Of hundreds of thousands of distinct CDR3 sequences in the sample, 15% to 20% were seen once. Input material: blood. Source of these receptors: a woman between 18 and 30 years old with Graves' hyperthyroidism.

Many counts were recorded for this clonotype. This chain links TRBV28 with TRBJ1-1, with a tentative D call TRBD1 (5 bases). This CDR3 has 13 residues. V was trimmed by 2 bases and J by 5 bases, leaving 9 bases between them. From germline, CDR1 is MDHEN and CDR2 SYDVKM. CDR3 residues: CASSLPGRTEAFF. The CDR3, as DNA: TGTGCCAGCAGTTTACCAGGGAGGACTGAAGCTTTCTTT.

The chain links TRBV6-1 to TRBJ1-2; 8 bases line up with TRBD1. The CDR3 is made up of 14 amino acids. V shed 6 bases, J shed 6 bases, and the junction held 9 bases outside the gene matches. In germline, CDR1 is MNHNS, CDR2 SASEGT. DNA of the CDR3: TGTGCCAGCAGCTTCACAGGGGGGGCGGATGGCTACACCTTC. Its translation: CASSFTGGADGYTF.

Details on this clonotype: At one boundary the junction diverges from the germline segment, which might be a read error. V usage is TRBV12-3 or TRBV12-4 and J usage is TRBJ2-6; 9 bases agree with TRBD1. The CDR3 is 13 residues long. The CDR3 DNA reads as TGTGCCAGCCTTCCGACAGGGGGCAACGTCCTGACTTTC. This translates into CASLPTGGNVLTF.

This clonotype showed up many times. The chain combines TRBV19 with TRBJ1-1; possible D gene TRBD1, 6 bases. The length of the CDR3 is 15 residues. Trimming pared 8 bases from V and 3 bases from J, leaving 19 bases between. CDR1 is LNHDA and CDR2 is SQIVND in the germline V gene (reference sequence). DNA of the CDR3: TGTGCCAGTGATAAGAACAGGGAGAGTGACACTGAAGCTTTCTTT. Translating it yields CASDKNRESDTEAFF.

Turning to this clonotype: A single base separates this from a much larger clone, so it may be a read error. The V call is TRBV30, the J call TRBJ1-1; D call uncertain. The CDR3 contains 11 residues. Trimming shortened V by 2 bases and J by 10 bases, and 11 bases separated the two germline ends. In germline, CDR1 is GTSNPN, CDR2 SVGIG (reference sequence). CDR3 amino acids: CAWSRASGAFF. DNA for the CDR3: TGTGCCTGGAGTCGCGCGAGCGGAGCTTTCTTT. The full variable domain, rest sourced from reference TRBV30 and TRBJ1-1, is SQTIHQWPATLVQPVGSPLSLECTVEGTSNPNLYWYRQAAGRGLQLLFYSVGIGQISSEVPQNLSASRPQDRQFILSSKKLLLSDSGFYLCAWSRASGAFFGQGTRLTVV.

The chain is built from TRBV7-2 and TRBJ2-5; D is possibly TRBD2 (5 bases). The germline gives CDR1 SGHTA, CDR2 FQGNSA. The germline V and J ends were trimmed by 7 bases and 3 bases, with 12 bases remaining between them. The CDR3 sequence is 13 residues long. The CDR3 spells CASTSPGKETQYF. The CDR3 DNA follows: TGTGCCAGCACTTCTCCGGGAAAAGAGACCCAGTACTTC.

This clonotype was recorded at least ten times. V is TRBV29-1 and J is TRBJ2-7; 8 positions agree with TRBD1. CDR1 is SQVTM, CDR2 ANQGSEA, per germline. The CDR3 is 14 residues long. Trimming cost V 6 bases and J 5 bases; bases outside gene matches: 12. This chain's CDR3 is CSVRAGQGVDEQYF. CDR3 coding DNA: TGCAGCGTGAGAGCCGGACAGGGAGTTGACGAGCAGTACTTC.

This clonotype has ten or more counts. The rearrangement uses TRBV24-1 and TRBJ1-1; D not certain. Trimming left V 8 bases short and J 1 base short, with 10 bases between. This CDR3 has 13 amino acids. Germline CDR1 KGHDR, CDR2 SFDVKD. CDR3 sequence reads: CATKGQSNTEAFF. The CDR3 bases are TGTGCCACCAAAGGTCAGTCGAACACTGAAGCTTTCTTT.

This clonotype came up many times. V and J are TRBV12-5 and TRBJ1-1, with D unresolved. This CDR3 spans 16 amino acids. V dropped 7 bases and J dropped 0 bases, with 18 bases sitting between them. The germline V gene has CDR1 LGHNT and CDR2 FRNRAP. The CDR3 sequence is CASAVRAGAMNTEAFF. CDR3 bases: TGTGCTAGTGCCGTAAGGGCGGGAGCCATGAACACTGAAGCTTTCTTT.

This clonotype was picked up many times. This chain uses TRBV11-2 with TRBJ1-1, with a tentative D call TRBD1 (5 bases). The CDR3 sequence is 15 residues long. Looked up from germline, CDR1 is SGHAT and CDR2 is FQNNGV. The V gene lost 2 bases and the J gene lost 4 bases, with 14 bases spanning the gap. DNA of the CDR3: TGTGCCAGCAGCTTAAGTCCCCAGGGCAGCACTGAAGCTTTCTTT. It is translated as CASSLSPQGSTEAFF. Complete variable domain (other parts from reference TRBV11-2 and TRBJ1-1): EAGVAQSPRYKIIEKRQSVAFWCNPISGHATLYWYQQILGQGPKLLIQFQNNGVVDDSQLPKDRFSAERLKGVDSTLKIQPAKLEDSAVYLCASSLSPQGSTEAFFGQGTRLTVV.

This clonotype has a handful of counts. The chain is built from TRBV18 and TRBJ1-1; the match to TRBD1 covers 7 bases. V shed 0 bases and J 3 bases; nucleotides not matched to a gene: 4. The CDR3 spans 15 residues. Germline-derived CDR1 and CDR2 are KGHSH and LQKENI. CDR3 sequence: CASSPPYDRDTEAFF. Here the CDR3 DNA reads TGTGCCAGCTCACCACCCTATGACAGGGACACTGAAGCTTTCTTT.

This clonotype showed up many times. The V and J genes are TRBV6-1 and TRBJ1-1, with unresolved D. V lost 5 bases, J lost 1 base, and 8 bases lay in between. Germline loops: CDR1 MNHNS, CDR2 SASEGT. This CDR3 has 13 residues. The CDR3 nucleotides read TGTGCCAGCAGTCCCCGGGCGAACACTGAAGCTTTCTTT. It codes for CASSPRANTEAFF.

This clonotype appeared many times. V gene TRBV20-1 combines with J gene TRBJ2-5; D might be TRBD2 (6 bases). Trimming shortened V by 0 bases and J by 5 bases, and 16 bases separated the two germline ends. Germline V gives CDR1 DFQATT, CDR2 SNEGSKA (reference sequence). CDR3 length: 15 residues. CDR3 amino acids: CSARDLAGGSETQYF. As DNA, the CDR3 is TGCAGTGCTAGAGATCTTGCCGGGGGTAGTGAGACCCAGTACTTC.

In regard to this clonotype: One base away lies a much larger clone, so this may be a sequencing read error. This rearrangement joins TRBV6-1 to TRBJ2-5; D may be TRBD1 or TRBD2 (6 bases each). Germline V CDR1 and CDR2: MNHNS, SASEGT. The CDR3 has 15 amino acids. For the CDR3, the DNA is TGTGCCAGCAGTGAAAGCGCCGGGGGCCAAGAGACCAAGTACTTC. Amino acid sequence: CASSESAGGQETKYF.

The chain joins TRBV18 to TRBJ1-3; D unclear. Germline values: CDR1 KGHSH, CDR2 LQKENI. The CDR3 covers 16 residues. V was shortened by 1 base and J by 0 bases, with 10 bases between the two germline ends. CDR3 sequence: CASSPRQALSGNTIYF. CDR3 in DNA: TGTGCCAGCTCACCACGGCAGGCTCTCTCTGGAAACACCATATATTTT.

This clonotype was recorded many times. This chain links TRBV20-1 with TRBJ1-1; 9 nucleotides agree with TRBD1. The CDR3 covers 13 residues. CDR1 is DFQATT, CDR2 SNEGSKA, per germline (reference sequence). V lost 5 bases to trimming and J lost 1 base; unmatched junction nucleotides: 2. The CDR3 nucleotides read TGCAGTGCTGAGGACAGGGGGAACACTGAAGCTTTCTTT. Translation gives CSAEDRGNTEAFF.

This clonotype was recorded many times. V and J are TRBV19 and TRBJ1-5; no clear D. The V end lost 9 bases, the J end lost 4 bases, and 13 bases lay between the germline ends. Germline assignment: CDR1 LNHDA and CDR2 SQIVND (reference sequence). The CDR3 is 13 residues long. CDR3 amino acids: CASTSGKNQPQHF. The CDR3 bases are TGTGCCAGCACCTCGGGAAAAAATCAGCCCCAGCATTTT.

At least ten counts were recorded for this clonotype. CDR3 protein: CASTRTGQPGNTIYF. The CDR3 DNA reads as TGTGCCAGCACCAGAACCGGACAGCCTGGAAACACCATATATTTT. The V and J genes are TRBV6-1 and TRBJ1-3; TRBD1 might be the D (6 bases). The V and J ends lost 7 bases and 2 bases respectively, with 15 bases between them. This CDR3 comprises 15 residues. CDR1 and CDR2 from the germline V gene are MNHNS and SASEGT.

This clonotype occurred many times. This rearrangement joins TRBV20-1 to TRBJ1-1, with D possibly being TRBD1 (5 bases). The CDR3 extends over 12 amino acids. Trimming removed 6 bases at V and 2 bases at J, with 10 bases between. Germline V CDR1 and CDR2: DFQATT, SNEGSKA (reference sequence). CDR3 in amino acids: CSAMGPNTEAFF. Written as DNA, the CDR3 is TGCAGTGCCATGGGACCCAACACTGAAGCTTTCTTT.